Each of the 23 T cell receptor beta chains below was sequenced from the same sample in a study of long-term antiretroviral therapy in people with HIV. An immunoSEQ assay, version v3.0, was performed at survey level. Repertoires were generated with immunoSEQ multiplex PCR, while TCRdb's copy carries only in-frame clones and drops some. The sample shows around 21,000 clones, around 84% of them seen only once. This specimen consisted of unsorted PBMCs, obtained 0.2 years after starting antiretroviral therapy. These TCRs come from a woman aged 25 to 45 with HIV.

The chain is built from TRBV7-6 and TRBJ2-2; no clear D gene. This CDR3 comprises 13 residues. Germline assignment: CDR1 SGHVS and CDR2 FNYEAQ. V was clipped by 5 bases and J by 2 bases, with 6 bases between them. The CDR3 coding sequence is TGTGCCAGCAGCCTCCGCAACACCGGGGAGCTGTTTTTT. This gives the protein CASSLRNTGELFF.

The V and J genes are TRBV27 and TRBJ1-2; tentatively, D is TRBD1 (6 bases). The CDR3 extends over 15 amino acids. Trimming cost V 5 bases and J 4 bases, with 17 bases left between them. CDR1 and CDR2 from the germline V gene are MNHEY and SMNVEV (reference sequence). CDR3 DNA sequence: TGTGCCAGCAGTCCCCCCGGGGGGGCCCTCTATGGCTACACCTTC. This gives the protein CASSPPGGALYGYTF.

V and J are TRBV6-4 and TRBJ1-1; D unclear. Between the trimmed V and J ends, which lost 7 bases and 2 bases, there was a span of 14 bases. The CDR3 is made up of 14 amino acids. Germline V CDR1 and CDR2: MRHNA, SNTAGT. The DNA for the CDR3 is TGTGCCAGCAAAACAGACGGGAGAAACACTGAAGCTTTCTTT. Its translation: CASKTDGRNTEAFF.

V gene TRBV28 combines with J gene TRBJ1-2; D ambiguous. This CDR3 comprises 15 residues. Germline values: CDR1 MDHEN, CDR2 SYDVKM. The germline V and J ends were trimmed by 3 bases and 7 bases, with 18 bases remaining between them. The CDR3 loop reads CASSLYQARNGGYTF. The DNA for the CDR3 is TGTGCCAGCAGTTTGTATCAGGCGAGGAACGGTGGCTACACCTTC.

The chain couples TRBV6-1 to TRBJ2-1; 9 bases line up with TRBD1. The germline V gene has CDR1 MNHNS and CDR2 SASEGT. The CDR3 has 15 residues. The V segment lost 8 bases and the J segment 4 bases; nucleotides outside the gene matches: 9. Written as DNA, the CDR3 is TGTGCCAGCGGGGACGACAGGGGGGGATACAATGAGCAGTTCTTC. Protein: CASGDDRGGYNEQFF.

This clone has just one count. This chain uses TRBV11-3 with TRBJ2-7; D is undetermined. The V end lost 3 bases, the J end lost 7 bases, and 13 bases lay between the germline ends. The CDR3 contains 13 residues. CDR1 is SGHNT, CDR2 YENEEA, per germline. CDR3 coding DNA: TGTGCCAGCAGCTTGGATCTTGCCGGGGAGCAGTACTTC. Translating it yields CASSLDLAGEQYF. Complete variable domain (other parts from reference TRBV11-3 and TRBJ2-7): EAGVVQSPRYKIIEKKQPVAFWCNPISGHNTLYWYLQNLGQGPELLIRYENEEAVDDSQLPKDRFSAERLKGVDSTLKIQPAELGDSAVYLCASSLDLAGEQYFGPGTRLTVT.

J is TRBJ2-4 and V is TRBV5-1; D tentatively reads TRBD1 or TRBD2 (5 bases each). Trimming took 5 bases from V and 4 from J, leaving 16 bases between them. This CDR3 is built from 15 residues. Germline V CDR1 and CDR2: SGHRS, YFSETQ. CDR3 bases: TGCGCCAGCAGTGAAAATCCGGGACGGAAAAACATTCAGTACTTC. This codes for CASSENPGRKNIQYF.

This clone was counted once. In DNA, the CDR3 is TGTGCCAGCCTGTCCCGGGACCGACCGAACACTGAAGCTTTCTTT. It codes for CASLSRDRPNTEAFF. This chain uses TRBV19 with TRBJ1-1, with D maybe TRBD1 (5 bases). The germline V gene encodes CDR1 LNHDA and CDR2 SQIVND (reference sequence). The CDR3 spans 15 residues. V lost 9 bases, J lost 1 base, and 18 bases lay in between.

The rearrangement links TRBV19 to TRBJ1-5, with D unclear. There are 15 residues in the CDR3. Germline CDR1 reads LNHDA; CDR2 reads SQIVND (reference sequence). V was shortened by 3 bases and J by 2 bases, with 11 bases between the two germline ends. CDR3 bases: TGTGCCAGTAGTATCGACATCCACGGCAATCAGCCCCAGCATTTT. Translating gives CASSIDIHGNQPQHF.

The rearrangement uses TRBV7-6 and TRBJ1-1; D remains unclear. The CDR3 totals 16 residues. Germline V gene data show CDR1 as SGHVS and CDR2 as FNYEAQ. The ends were cut back, 1 base at V and 3 bases at J, with 15 bases in the middle. The CDR3 DNA is TGTGCCAGCAGCTTAGGAAGGGAGATAGAAGACACTGAAGCTTTCTTT. Amino acids: CASSLGREIEDTEAFF. Complete variable domain (other parts from reference TRBV7-6 and TRBJ1-1): GAGVSQSPRYKVTKRGQDVALRCDPISGHVSLYWYRQALGQGPEFLTYFNYEAQQDKSGLPNDRFSAERPEGSISTLTIQRTEQRDSAMYRCASSLGREIEDTEAFFGQGTRLTVV.

This chain joins TRBV5-6 and TRBJ1-1, with TRBD1 identical over 9 bases. After removal of 4 bases from V and 8 bases from J, the junction contained 6 bases not matched to a gene. This CDR3 spans 13 amino acids. Germline lookup yields CDR1 SGHDT and CDR2 YYEEEE. CDR3 loop: CASSHRDRVEAFF. CDR3 nucleotides: TGTGCCAGCAGCCACCGGGACAGGGTGGAAGCTTTCTTT.

V usage is TRBV2 and J usage is TRBJ2-6; possibly TRBD2 for D (5 bases). The CDR3 extends over 14 amino acids. CDR1 is SNHLY and CDR2 is FYNNEI in the germline V gene. Trimming cost V 8 bases and J 4 bases, with 12 bases left between them. Written as DNA, the CDR3 is TGTGCCAGCGGTAGCGTCACCGGGGCCAACGTCCTGACTTTC. Translated: CASGSVTGANVLTF.

The chain joins TRBV5-6 to TRBJ1-1; perhaps TRBD1 as D (5 bases). Germline CDR1 and CDR2: SGHDT and YYEEEE. Trimming took off 4 bases at V and 1 base at J, with 14 bases between the two ends. The length of the CDR3 is 15 residues. Written as DNA, the CDR3 is TGTGCCAGCAGCATGATCCGGGACCCGAACACTGAAGCTTTCTTT. Amino acids: CASSMIRDPNTEAFF.

V and J are TRBV2 and TRBJ2-3, with 9 bases that match TRBD2. V was pared by 6 bases and J by 2 bases, with 3 bases of the junction left unmatched. CDR1 is SNHLY, CDR2 FYNNEI, per germline. The CDR3 sequence is 14 residues long. The DNA of the CDR3 is TGTGCCAGCAGGAGCGGGGGGACCACAGATACGCAGTATTTT. Translating it yields CASRSGGTTDTQYF.

V gene TRBV19 combines with J gene TRBJ1-5; D not certain. This CDR3 contains 16 residues. Germline V CDR1 and CDR2: LNHDA, SQIVND (reference sequence). V lost 7 bases and J lost 0, with 16 bases in between. The CDR3 is CASNKERWASNQPQHF. The CDR3 region has the DNA TGTGCCAGTAACAAGGAACGGTGGGCTAGCAATCAGCCCCAGCATTTT.

J is TRBJ1-5 and V is TRBV18, with 8 bases that match TRBD1. The length of the CDR3 is 15 residues. Trimming cost V 2 bases and J 5 bases; bases outside gene matches: 5. Germline values: CDR1 KGHSH, CDR2 LQKENI. Here the CDR3 reads CASSPYDRGYQPQHF. CDR3 DNA: TGTGCCAGCTCACCATACGACAGGGGATATCAGCCCCAGCATTTT.

The chain links TRBV11-2 to TRBJ2-3; D not resolved. The CDR3 length is 17 residues. Germline CDR1 and CDR2: SGHAT and FQNNGV. The V gene lost 1 base and the J gene lost 0 bases, with 14 bases spanning the gap. CDR3 sequence reads: CASSLALGGTSTDTQYF. CDR3 bases: TGTGCCAGCAGCTTAGCCCTAGGCGGCACTAGCACAGATACGCAGTATTTT. The full variable domain, rest sourced from reference TRBV11-2 and TRBJ2-3, is EAGVAQSPRYKIIEKRQSVAFWCNPISGHATLYWYQQILGQGPKLLIQFQNNGVVDDSQLPKDRFSAERLKGVDSTLKIQPAKLEDSAVYLCASSLALGGTSTDTQYFGPGTRLTVL.

This clone was observed a few times. V usage is TRBV15 and J usage is TRBJ1-6; D gene ambiguous. The germline V and J ends were trimmed by 3 bases and 5 bases, with 2 bases remaining between them. Germline CDR1 is LNHNV and CDR2 is YYDKDF (reference sequence). The CDR3 totals 12 residues. The CDR3: CATSRNNSPLHF. The CDR3, as DNA: TGTGCCACCAGCAGGAATAATTCACCCCTCCACTTT.

The rearrangement uses TRBV7-3 and TRBJ2-1; D possibly corresponds to TRBD2 (5 bases). V gave up 1 base and J gave up 0 bases, with 13 bases separating them. Germline values: CDR1 SGHTA, CDR2 FQGTGA. The CDR3 contains 17 residues. The CDR3 bases are TGTGCCAGCAGCTTAATTGGAGGAGGCGTCTCCTACAATGAGCAGTTCTTC. Translating gives CASSLIGGGVSYNEQFF. Supplemented by reference TRBV7-3 and TRBJ2-1, the full variable domain reads GAGVSQTPSNKVTEKGKYVELRCDPISGHTALYWYRQSLGQGPEFLIYFQGTGAADDSGLPNDRFFAVRPEGSVSTLKIQRTERGDSAVYLCASSLIGGGVSYNEQFFGPGTRLTVL.

V usage is TRBV11-2 and J usage is TRBJ2-3; 11 bases match TRBD2. The ends lost 5 bases at V and 1 base at J; junction bases unmatched: 14. CDR3 length: 19 residues. Germline loops: CDR1 SGHAT, CDR2 FQNNGV. The CDR3 here is CASSLTSGVTTLGTDTQYF. CDR3 bases: TGTGCCAGCAGCCTGACTAGCGGGGTAACGACCTTAGGCACAGATACGCAGTATTTT.

V gene TRBV7-9 combines with J gene TRBJ2-1, with D unresolved. V lost 4 bases and J lost 5, with 3 bases in between. This CDR3 comprises 11 residues. CDR1 SEHNR and CDR2 FQNEAQ come from the germline V gene (reference sequence). CDR3 DNA sequence: TGTGCCAGCAGCTCAAACAATGAGCAGTTCTTC. It specifies CASSSNNEQFF.

The chain uses TRBV29-1 and TRBJ2-3; D call uncertain. Germline CDR1 SQVTM, CDR2 ANQGSEA. V was cut by 3 bases and J by 6 bases, with 7 bases left in between. The CDR3 covers 11 residues. CDR3 sequence reads: CSVEQSDTQYF. CDR3 nucleotide sequence: TGCAGCGTTGAGCAGAGTGATACGCAGTATTTT.

The V and J genes are TRBV5-1 and TRBJ2-3; perhaps TRBD2 as D (6 bases). The CDR3 contains 15 residues. Germline values: CDR1 SGHRS, CDR2 YFSETQ. Deletions cut 4 bases from V and 0 bases from J, with 12 bases between. The CDR3 DNA reads as TGCGCCAGCAGCACGGACGGGACTAGCACAGATACGCAGTATTTT. This translates into CASSTDGTSTDTQYF. Looking up the rest from reference TRBV5-1 and TRBJ2-3 gives the full variable domain: KAGVTQTPRYLIKTRGQQVTLSCSPISGHRSVSWYQQTPGQGLQFLFEYFSETQRNKGNFPGRFSGRQFSNSRSEMNVSTLELGDSALYLCASSTDGTSTDTQYFGPGTRLTVL.